This T cell receptor (beta chain) was sequenced in a study of T cells expressing NK-cell markers. Overall study: Obtained from sorted CD3+CD56+NKG2C+, CD3+CD56+NKG2C- and CD3+CD56-NKG2C+ T cells were the TCR beta repertoires.

UMIs accompanied the 5'RACE template switching by which TCR beta cDNA was made. TCRdb reprocessed the 5' RACE reads and reports one entry per CDR3 protein, with no DNA. The table gives roughly 350,000 distinct CDR3 sequences; the top ten clones make up around 4.9% of it. The length of the CDR3 is 14 residues. The germline V gene encodes CDR1 SGHRS and CDR2 YFSETQ. Study-wide points: Of CD8+ T cells, 1.0-7.0% belonged to dominant NKG2C+ clonotypes in roughly 6 donors. The study found these clonotypes also leading the CD3+CD56-NKG2C+ fraction in four donors.

About this clonotype: What it recognizes is unknown.

Sequences were obtained from blood T cells: a sorted CD56 or NKG2C T cell subset, CD4+ or CD8+ T cells, or bulk PBMC T cells (not recorded which). This clonotype originated in a man aged 18-70 years in good health. V and J are TRBV5-1 and TRBJ2-1; TCRdb proposes TRBD1, but this gene call is untestable without DNA. The CDR3 protein is CASSLDLAGVEQFF.